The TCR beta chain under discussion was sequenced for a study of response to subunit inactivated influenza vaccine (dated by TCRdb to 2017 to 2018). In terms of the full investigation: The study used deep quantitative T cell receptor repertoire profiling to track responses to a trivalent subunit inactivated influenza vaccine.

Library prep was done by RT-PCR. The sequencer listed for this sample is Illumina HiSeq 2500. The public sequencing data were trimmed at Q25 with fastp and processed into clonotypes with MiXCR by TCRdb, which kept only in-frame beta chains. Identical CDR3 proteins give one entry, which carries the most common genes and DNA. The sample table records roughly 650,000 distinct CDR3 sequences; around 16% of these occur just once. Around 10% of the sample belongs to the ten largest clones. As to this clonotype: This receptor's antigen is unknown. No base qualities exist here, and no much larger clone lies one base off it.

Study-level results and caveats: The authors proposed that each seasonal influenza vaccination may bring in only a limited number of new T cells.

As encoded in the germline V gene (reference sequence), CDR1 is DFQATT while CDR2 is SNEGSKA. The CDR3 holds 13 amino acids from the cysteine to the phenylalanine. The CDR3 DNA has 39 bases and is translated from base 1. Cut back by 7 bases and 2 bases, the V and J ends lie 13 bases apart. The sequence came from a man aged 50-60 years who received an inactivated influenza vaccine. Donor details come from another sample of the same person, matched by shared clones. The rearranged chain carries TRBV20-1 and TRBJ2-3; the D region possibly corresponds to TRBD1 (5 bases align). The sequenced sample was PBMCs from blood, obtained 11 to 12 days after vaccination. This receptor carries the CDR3 CSVRAGLTDTQYF. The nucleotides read TGCAGTGTCAGGGCAGGCCTCACAGATACGCAGTATTTT.